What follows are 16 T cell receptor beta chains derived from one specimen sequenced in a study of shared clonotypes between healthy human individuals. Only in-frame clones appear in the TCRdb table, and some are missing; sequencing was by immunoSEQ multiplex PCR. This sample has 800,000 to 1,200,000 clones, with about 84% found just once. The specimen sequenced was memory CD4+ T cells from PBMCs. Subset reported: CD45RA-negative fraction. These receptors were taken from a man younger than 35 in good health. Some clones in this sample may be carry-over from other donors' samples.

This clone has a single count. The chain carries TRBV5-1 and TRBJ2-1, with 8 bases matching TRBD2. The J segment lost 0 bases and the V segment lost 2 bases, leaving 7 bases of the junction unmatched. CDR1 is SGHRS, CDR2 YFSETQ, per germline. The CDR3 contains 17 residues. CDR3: CASSFLSAGGSYNEQFF. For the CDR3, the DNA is TGCGCCAGCAGCTTTCTCTCTGCGGGAGGCTCCTACAATGAGCAGTTCTTC.

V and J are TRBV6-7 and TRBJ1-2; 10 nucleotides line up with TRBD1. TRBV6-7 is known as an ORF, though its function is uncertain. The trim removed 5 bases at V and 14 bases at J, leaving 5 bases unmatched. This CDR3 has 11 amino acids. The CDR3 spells CASSKPGQGTF. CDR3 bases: TGTGCCAGCAGTAAACCGGGACAGGGGACCTTC.

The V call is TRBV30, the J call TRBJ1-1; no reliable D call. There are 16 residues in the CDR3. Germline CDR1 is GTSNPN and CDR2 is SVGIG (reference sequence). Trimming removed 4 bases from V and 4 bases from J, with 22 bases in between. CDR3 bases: TGTGCCTGGACAAACGCGAGGACCTTTACGAGCACTGAAGCTTTCTTT. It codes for CAWTNARTFTSTEAFF. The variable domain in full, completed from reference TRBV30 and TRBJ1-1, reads SQTIHQWPATLVQPVGSPLSLECTVEGTSNPNLYWYRQAAGRGLQLLFYSVGIGQISSEVPQNLSASRPQDRQFILSSKKLLLSDSGFYLCAWTNARTFTSTEAFFGQGTRLTVV.

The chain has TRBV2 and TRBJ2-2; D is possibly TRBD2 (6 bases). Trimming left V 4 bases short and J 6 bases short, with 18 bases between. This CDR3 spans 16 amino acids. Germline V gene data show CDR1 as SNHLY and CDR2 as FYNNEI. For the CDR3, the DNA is TGTGCCAGCAGTGCCGAAGGAGGGGAACGCGCCGGGGAGCTGTTTTTT. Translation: CASSAEGGERAGELFF.

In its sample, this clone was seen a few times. The CDR3 DNA follows: TGTGCCAGCAGCTTGCCGGGACTAACGGAAAGAGGCTCTAGCACAGATACGCAGTATTTT. It is translated as CASSLPGLTERGSSTDTQYF. The genes are TRBV5-4 and TRBJ2-3; 7 bases match TRBD2. Trimming took 1 base from V and 0 from J; bases not matched to a gene: 17. The germline V gene encodes CDR1 SGHNT and CDR2 YYREEE (reference sequence). The CDR3 length is 20 residues.

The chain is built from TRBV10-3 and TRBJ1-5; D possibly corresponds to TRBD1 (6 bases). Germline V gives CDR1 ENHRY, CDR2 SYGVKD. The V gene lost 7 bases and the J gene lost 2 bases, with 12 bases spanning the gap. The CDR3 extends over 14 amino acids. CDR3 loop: CAITPTGGNQPQHF. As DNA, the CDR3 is TGTGCCATCACCCCGACAGGTGGCAATCAGCCCCAGCATTTT.

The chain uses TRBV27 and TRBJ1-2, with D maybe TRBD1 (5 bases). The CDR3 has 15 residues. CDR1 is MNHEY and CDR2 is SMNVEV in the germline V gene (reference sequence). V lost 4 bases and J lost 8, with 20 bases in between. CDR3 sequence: CASSSRGSHPLGYTF. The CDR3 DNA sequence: TGTGCCAGCAGTTCCCGGGGCAGTCACCCTCTAGGCTACACCTTC.

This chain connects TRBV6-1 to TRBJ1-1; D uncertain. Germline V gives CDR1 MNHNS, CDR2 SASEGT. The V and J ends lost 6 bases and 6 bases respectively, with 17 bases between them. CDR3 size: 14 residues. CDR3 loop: CASRFGRGSAEAFF. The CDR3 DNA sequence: TGTGCCAGCAGGTTCGGCCGGGGATCGGCTGAAGCTTTCTTT.

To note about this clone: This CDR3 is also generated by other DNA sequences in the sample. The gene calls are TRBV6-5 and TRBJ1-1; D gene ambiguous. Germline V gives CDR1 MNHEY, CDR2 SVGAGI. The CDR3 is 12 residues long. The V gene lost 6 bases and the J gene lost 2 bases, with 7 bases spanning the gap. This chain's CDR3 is CASSHPNTEAFF. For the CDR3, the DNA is TGTGCCAGCAGCCATCCTAACACTGAAGCTTTCTTT.

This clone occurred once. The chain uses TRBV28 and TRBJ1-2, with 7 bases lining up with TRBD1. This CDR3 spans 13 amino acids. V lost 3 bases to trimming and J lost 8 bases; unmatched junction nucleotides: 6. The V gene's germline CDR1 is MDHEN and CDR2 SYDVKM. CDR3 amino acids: CASSLTGSRGYTF. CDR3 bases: TGTGCCAGCAGTTTGACAGGGTCGCGCGGCTACACCTTC.

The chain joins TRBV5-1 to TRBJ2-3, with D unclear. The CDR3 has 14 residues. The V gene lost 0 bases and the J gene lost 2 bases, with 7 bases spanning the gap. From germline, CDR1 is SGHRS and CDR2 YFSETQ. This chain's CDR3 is CASSLGLTTDTQYF. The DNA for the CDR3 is TGCGCCAGCAGCTTGGGGCTGACCACAGATACGCAGTATTTT.

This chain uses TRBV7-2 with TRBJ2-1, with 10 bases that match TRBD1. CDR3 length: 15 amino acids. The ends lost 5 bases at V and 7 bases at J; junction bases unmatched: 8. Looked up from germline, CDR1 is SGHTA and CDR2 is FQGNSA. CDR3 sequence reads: CASSLRDRGGNEQFF. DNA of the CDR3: TGTGCCAGCAGCCTCCGGGACAGGGGAGGGAATGAGCAGTTCTTC.

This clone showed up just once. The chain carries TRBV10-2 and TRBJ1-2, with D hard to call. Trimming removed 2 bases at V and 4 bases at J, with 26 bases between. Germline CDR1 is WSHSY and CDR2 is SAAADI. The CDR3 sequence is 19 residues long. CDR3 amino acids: CASSEPNLGRNRHTYGYTF. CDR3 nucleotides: TGCGCCAGCAGTGAGCCTAATCTGGGTAGGAACAGACATACCTATGGCTACACCTTC.

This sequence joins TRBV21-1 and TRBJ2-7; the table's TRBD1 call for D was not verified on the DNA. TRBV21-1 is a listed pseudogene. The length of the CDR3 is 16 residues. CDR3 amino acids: CASSNPPRDIIYEQYF. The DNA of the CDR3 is TGTGCCAGCAGCAATCCCCCTAGGGACATTATCTACGAGCAGTACTTC.

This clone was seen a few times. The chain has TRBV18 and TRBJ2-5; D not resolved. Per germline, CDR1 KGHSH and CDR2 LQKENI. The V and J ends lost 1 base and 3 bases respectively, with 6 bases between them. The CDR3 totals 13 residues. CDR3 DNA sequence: TGTGCCAGCTCACCACTCCTAGAAGAGACCCAGTACTTC. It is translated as CASSPLLEETQYF.

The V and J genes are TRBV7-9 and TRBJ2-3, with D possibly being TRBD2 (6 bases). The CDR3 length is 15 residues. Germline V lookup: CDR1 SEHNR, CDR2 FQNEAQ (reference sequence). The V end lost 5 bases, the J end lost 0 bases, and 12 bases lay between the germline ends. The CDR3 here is CASSPTRASTDTQYF. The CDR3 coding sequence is TGTGCCAGCAGCCCGACTAGGGCTAGCACAGATACGCAGTATTTT.